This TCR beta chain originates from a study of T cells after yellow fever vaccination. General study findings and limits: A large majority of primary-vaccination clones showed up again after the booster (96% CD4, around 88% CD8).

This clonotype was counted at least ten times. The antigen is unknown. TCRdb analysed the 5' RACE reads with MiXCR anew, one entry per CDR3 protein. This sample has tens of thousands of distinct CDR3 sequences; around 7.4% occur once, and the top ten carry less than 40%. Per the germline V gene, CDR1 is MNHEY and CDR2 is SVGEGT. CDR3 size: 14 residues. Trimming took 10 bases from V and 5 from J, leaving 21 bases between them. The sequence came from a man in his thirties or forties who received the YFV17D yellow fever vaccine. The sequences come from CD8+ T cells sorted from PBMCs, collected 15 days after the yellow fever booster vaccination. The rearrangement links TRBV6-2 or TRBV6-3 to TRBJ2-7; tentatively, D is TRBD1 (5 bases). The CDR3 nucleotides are TGTGCCATTACCCCAACCAACCAGGGAAACGAGCAGTACTTC. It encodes CAITPTNQGNEQYF.